What follows are 28 T cell receptor beta chains derived from one specimen sequenced in a study of post-analysis software for immune sequencing data. The library was made from cDNA and included unique molecular identifiers. TCRdb used MiXCR to reprocess the PCR reads, holding one entry per CDR3 protein. This table holds 150,000 to 200,000 distinct CDR3 sequences, 35% to 40% found once. Specimen: blood, collected after autologous hematopoietic stem cell transplantation. The receptors originated from a girl between 10 and 17 years old with multiple sclerosis.

The chain has TRBV28 and TRBJ2-1; maybe TRBD2 (5 bases). This CDR3 spans 17 amino acids. Looked up from germline, CDR1 is MDHEN and CDR2 is SYDVKM. V was clipped by 1 base and J by 6 bases, with 19 bases between them. The CDR3 here is CASSLSPDWRESNEQFF. The CDR3 DNA sequence: TGTGCCAGCAGTTTATCCCCGGACTGGCGAGAGAGCAATGAGCAGTTCTTC.

This rearrangement joins TRBV11-2 to TRBJ2-5; perhaps TRBD2 as D (6 bases). CDR1 SGHAT and CDR2 FQNNGV come from the germline V gene. The CDR3 has 16 amino acids. Trimming stripped 5 bases from V and 1 base from J, with 17 bases between. The DNA of the CDR3 is TGTGCCAGCAGCCCTCGTGTAGCGGTGATCCAAGAGACCCAGTACTTC. It encodes CASSPRVAVIQETQYF.

This chain joins TRBV10-3 and TRBJ2-1; 13 bases line up with TRBD2. In germline, CDR1 is ENHRY, CDR2 SYGVKD. V lost 11 bases, J lost 6 bases, and 7 bases stayed unmatched. The CDR3 covers 14 residues. CDR3 bases: TGTGCCGCCCAGGGACTAGCGGGGATCAATGAGCAGTTCTTC. Translated, it gives CAAQGLAGINEQFF.

CDR3 sequence: CAMSTPGTGITEQYF. In nucleotides, the CDR3 is TGTGCCATGTCAACCCCCGGGACAGGGATTACCGAGCAGTACTTC. The J gene is TRBJ2-5, the V gene TRBV10-3; TRBD1 agrees at 9 bases. The end of the DNA fits TRBJ2-7 better, so the J call may be wrong. The germline V gene has CDR1 ENHRY and CDR2 SYGVKD. CDR3 size: 15 residues.

The table lists this clonotype with many counts. This sequence joins TRBV20-1 and TRBJ2-1, with D possibly matching TRBD2 (5 bases). V was shortened by 4 bases and J by 4 bases, with 11 bases between the two germline ends. This CDR3 is 13 amino acids long. The V gene's germline CDR1 is DFQATT and CDR2 SNEGSKA (reference sequence). DNA of the CDR3: TGCAGTGCTACCCCTGGGGAGTACAATGAGCAGTTCTTC. It codes for CSATPGEYNEQFF.

Concerning this clonotype itself: A much larger clone differs from this one at a single base, so this may be a read error. The DNA for the CDR3 is TGCGCCAGCAGCTTGGGGGCCCCAGGGGGAGATACGCAGTATTTT. It encodes CASSLGAPGGDTQYF. The V and J genes are TRBV5-1 and TRBJ2-3; 7 bases line up with TRBD1. The CDR3 runs to 15 residues. The J segment lost 5 bases and the V segment lost 0 bases, leaving 6 bases of the junction unmatched. Germline V gene lookup returns CDR1 SGHRS and CDR2 YFSETQ.

This clonotype was found many times. In nucleotides, the CDR3 is TGCAGCGTTGACAGTAATGCGGGAGAAGAGACCCAGTACTTC. Translating it yields CSVDSNAGEETQYF. This sequence joins TRBV29-1 and TRBJ2-5; 7 bases are a match to TRBD2. V shed 3 bases and J 3 bases; nucleotides not matched to a gene: 7. The CDR3 runs 14 residues. The germline gives CDR1 SQVTM, CDR2 ANQGSEA.

The sample holds a few counts of this clonotype. The chain links TRBV4-3 to TRBJ2-1; D possibly corresponds to TRBD2 (6 bases). This CDR3 comprises 15 residues. CDR1 is LGHNA, CDR2 YSLEER, per germline. Trimming stripped 0 bases from V and 4 bases from J, with 10 bases between. This CDR3 is CASSQDRERYNEQFF. CDR3 sequence (DNA): TGCGCCAGCAGCCAAGACCGGGAGCGGTACAATGAGCAGTTCTTC.

This clonotype was picked up many times. CDR3 DNA: TGTGCCAGCAGCTTATTCTGCTGTCTAGCGGTCAGCACAGATACGCAGTATTTT. Translating it yields CASSLFCCLAVSTDTQYF. The genes are TRBV7-8 and TRBJ2-3, with 7 positions matching TRBD2. This CDR3 is 18 amino acids long. The J segment lost 0 bases and the V segment lost 2 bases, leaving 11 bases of the junction unmatched. Looked up from germline, CDR1 is SGHVS and CDR2 is FQNEAQ.

This clonotype is judged medium-sized. The V call is TRBV28, the J call TRBJ2-5, with D possibly TRBD2 on 5 matching bases. The CDR3 extends over 14 amino acids. CDR1 MDHEN and CDR2 SYDVKM come from the germline V gene. Between the trimmed V and J ends, which lost 2 bases and 4 bases, there was a span of 11 bases. Here the CDR3 reads CASSLEIEGETQYF. Here the CDR3 DNA reads TGTGCCAGCAGTTTAGAGATTGAGGGAGAGACCCAGTACTTC. The variable domain in full, completed from reference TRBV28 and TRBJ2-5, reads DVKVTQSSRYLVKRTGEKVFLECVQDMDHENMFWYRQDPGLGLRLIYFSYDVKMKEKGDIPEGYSVSREKKERFSLILESASTNQTSMYLCASSLEIEGETQYFGPGTRLLVL.

The chain carries TRBV13 and TRBJ2-1; the match to TRBD1 covers 8 bases. CDR3 size: 16 residues. J gave up 10 bases and V 3 bases, and 14 bases lay outside the gene matches. Germline V gives CDR1 PRHDT, CDR2 FYEKMQ (reference sequence). The CDR3 DNA reads as TGTGCCAGCAGCTTGTGGTCCGGGACAGGAAGACTCGAGCAGTTCTTC. Residues: CASSLWSGTGRLEQFF.

This sequence joins TRBV15 and TRBJ2-3, with 12 nucleotides matching TRBD2. After removal of 3 bases from V and 0 bases from J, the junction contained 7 bases not matched to a gene. Germline V CDR1 and CDR2: LNHNV, YYDKDF (reference sequence). The CDR3 length is 18 residues. The CDR3 region is CATSRLIGLAGSTDTQYF. Written as DNA, the CDR3 is TGTGCCACCAGCAGGTTGATTGGACTAGCGGGAAGCACAGATACGCAGTATTTT.

This clonotype was found a few times. The chain couples TRBV11-2 to TRBJ1-1; no clear D gene. CDR1 is SGHAT and CDR2 is FQNNGV in the germline V gene. This CDR3 has 16 residues. Trimming cost V 2 bases and J 5 bases, with 18 bases left between them. The CDR3, as DNA: TGTGCCAGCAGCTTAAATTGGGAAAAGCGGGAAACTGAAGCTTTCTTT. As protein: CASSLNWEKRETEAFF.

This clonotype was seen more than once but under ten times. The chain uses TRBV7-9 and TRBJ2-3, with unresolved D. Germline V gives CDR1 SEHNR, CDR2 FQNEAQ (reference sequence). CDR3 size: 19 residues. V lost 1 base, J lost 0 bases, and 20 bases lay in between. The CDR3 here is CASSLVIRLRRKSTDTQYF. The CDR3 DNA sequence: TGTGCCAGCAGCTTAGTTATTCGATTAAGACGGAAAAGCACAGATACGCAGTATTTT.

The rearrangement joins TRBV24-1 to TRBJ2-4; D gene unclear. The CDR3 has 13 residues. Germline values: CDR1 KGHDR, CDR2 SFDVKD. V dropped 7 bases and J dropped 8 bases, with 14 bases sitting between them. In DNA form, the CDR3 reads TGTGCCACCAGGGCGGACCTTCTGGACATTCAGTACTTC. This encodes CATRADLLDIQYF.

This chain joins TRBV6-6 and TRBJ1-1, with 9 bases that match TRBD1. Per germline, CDR1 MNHNY and CDR2 SVGAGI (reference sequence). Trimming at V came to 6 bases and at J to 4 bases, leaving 6 bases not matched to a gene. The CDR3 sequence is 14 residues long. CDR3 sequence reads: CASRPGQGGTEAFF. The DNA of the CDR3 is TGTGCCAGCAGGCCGGGACAGGGAGGCACTGAAGCTTTCTTT.

In this sample, this clonotype turned up a few times. The chain couples TRBV28 to TRBJ2-5; 11 positions match TRBD1. Trimming cost V 5 bases and J 3 bases; bases outside gene matches: 5. CDR3 length equals 15 residues. CDR1 MDHEN and CDR2 SYDVKM come from the germline V gene. The CDR3 protein is CASSRPGQGEETQYF. Here the CDR3 DNA reads TGTGCCAGCAGTCGTCCGGGACAGGGGGAAGAGACCCAGTACTTC.

This chain joins TRBV20-1 and TRBJ2-1, with TRBD1 as a possible D gene (6 bases). The length of the CDR3 is 13 residues. Trimming removed 8 bases at V and 8 bases at J, with 19 bases between. CDR1 is DFQATT and CDR2 is SNEGSKA in the germline V gene (reference sequence). As DNA, the CDR3 is TGCAGTCCCTTGAGGGGGTCGGGTTATGAGCAGTTCTTC. It encodes CSPLRGSGYEQFF.

A few counts support this clonotype. The genes are TRBV7-8 and TRBJ2-1; no firm D call. Trimming stripped 5 bases from V and 5 bases from J, with 13 bases between. This CDR3 spans 14 amino acids. Germline CDR1 reads SGHVS; CDR2 reads FQNEAQ. CDR3 sequence: CASSPRWLHNEQFF. CDR3 in DNA: TGTGCCAGCAGCCCCCGTTGGTTGCACAATGAGCAGTTCTTC.

The gene calls are TRBV12-3 or TRBV12-4 and TRBJ1-5, with 10 bases lining up with TRBD1. This CDR3 region has 14 residues. The ends lost 7 bases at V and 7 bases at J; junction bases unmatched: 7. The CDR3 loop is CASTRQGAGQPQHF. CDR3 coding DNA: TGTGCCAGCACAAGACAGGGGGCCGGACAGCCCCAGCATTTT.

At least ten counts were recorded for this clonotype. This chain links TRBV20-1 with TRBJ1-4, with TRBD1 matching over 8 bases. Germline CDR1 reads DFQATT; CDR2 reads SNEGSKA (reference sequence). The V and J ends lost 6 bases and 5 bases, in that order; junction bases with no gene match: 8. The CDR3 runs to 14 residues. CDR3 sequence: CSATRTGKNEKLFF. The CDR3 nucleotides are TGCAGTGCCACCCGGACAGGGAAGAATGAAAAACTGTTTTTT.

This clonotype was detected only a few times. This chain joins TRBV24-1 and TRBJ2-1; weak D call: TRBD1 (5 bases). The germline V gene encodes CDR1 KGHDR and CDR2 SFDVKD. This CDR3 has 11 amino acids. Trimming left V 6 bases short and J 9 bases short, with 8 bases between. The DNA of the CDR3 is TGTGCCACCAGTTACAGGCTTGAGCAGTTCTTC. Translated, it gives CATSYRLEQFF.

Details on this clonotype: This may come from a read error, since a much larger clone is one base off. The CDR3 loop reads CSARPALLAEGGSIQYF. CDR3 in DNA: TGCAGTGCTAGGCCCGCCCTACTAGCGGAGGGGGGAAGCATTCAGTACTTC. The V gene is TRBV20-1, the J gene TRBJ2-4, with 8 bases matching TRBD2. The V segment lost 3 bases and the J segment 9 bases; nucleotides outside the gene matches: 19. The germline gives CDR1 DFQATT, CDR2 SNEGSKA (reference sequence). CDR3 length equals 17 residues.

Only a few counts were recorded for this clonotype. This sequence joins TRBV10-1 and TRBJ2-2; a weak D match, TRBD1 (5 bases). The CDR3 runs to 13 residues. The germline gives CDR1 WNHNN, CDR2 SYGVQD (reference sequence). V was pared by 8 bases and J by 2 bases, with 9 bases between. The CDR3 loop reads CASADTNTGELFF. The DNA of the CDR3 is TGCGCCAGCGCGGACACTAACACCGGGGAGCTGTTTTTT.

This clonotype was detected many times. The J gene is TRBJ2-5, the V gene TRBV4-2; 10 bases line up with TRBD2. The V gene's germline CDR1 is LGHNA and CDR2 YNFKEQ. The V gene end was trimmed by 2 bases and the J gene end by 4 bases; junction bases not matched to a gene: 7. The CDR3 is made up of 16 amino acids. The CDR3 bases are TGTGCCAGCAGCCAATTATCTAGCGGGAGCGGAGAGACCCAGTACTTC. It encodes CASSQLSSGSGETQYF.

The chain carries TRBV12-3 or TRBV12-4 and TRBJ2-3; TRBD2 matches at 7 bases. V gave up 2 bases and J gave up 4 bases; unmatched junction bases: 3. This CDR3 spans 14 amino acids. This CDR3 is CASSLLADSDTQYF. DNA for the CDR3: TGTGCCAGCAGTTTACTAGCGGATTCAGATACGCAGTATTTT.

The V gene is TRBV4-3, the J gene TRBJ2-3, with TRBD2 matching 9 bases. Trimming removed 0 bases from V and 6 bases from J; junction bases left unmatched: 13. The CDR3 has 18 amino acids. CDR1 is LGHNA and CDR2 is YSLEER in the germline V gene. The CDR3 nucleotides are TGCGCCAGCAGCCAAGATAATGGGAAGCGGGGGGTTAGCGATACGCAGTATTTT. Amino acid sequence: CASSQDNGKRGVSDTQYF.

This rearrangement joins TRBV6-6 to TRBJ2-2; D is uncertain. V shed 6 bases and J shed 4 bases, with 12 bases lying between them. Per germline, CDR1 MNHNY and CDR2 SVGAGI (reference sequence). There are 14 residues in the CDR3. The chain's CDR3 is CASSYPSSTGELFF. The CDR3 nucleotides are TGTGCCAGCAGCTATCCGTCGTCCACCGGGGAGCTGTTTTTT.